The 20 T cell receptor beta chains given below trace back to one sample, sequenced in a study of blood T cells in healthy people across ages. For the second PCR, which ran for roughly 6 to 11 cycles, a sample-barcoded 5' primer and a J-beta primer mix were used. Each CDR3 protein gets one entry after TCRdb re-called the 5' RACE reads with MiXCR. This sample has approximately 1.5 million distinct CDR3 sequences, with about 35% found just once. Material: blood. The receptor source for this set is a woman under 40 in good health.

This clonotype has a handful of counts. This rearrangement joins TRBV11-2 to TRBJ2-1; possibly TRBD2 for D (6 bases). Germline V lookup: CDR1 SGHAT, CDR2 FQNNGV. This CDR3 is 15 amino acids long. V was clipped by 2 bases and J by 4 bases, with 12 bases between them. As DNA, the CDR3 is TGTGCCAGCAGCTTAACGGGAGTGGGGTACAATGAGCAGTTCTTC. Encoded protein: CASSLTGVGYNEQFF.

In this sample, this clonotype turned up a few times. The V and J genes are TRBV6-2 or TRBV6-3 and TRBJ1-2; D may be TRBD1 (5 bases). Trimming pared 5 bases from V and 4 bases from J, leaving 14 bases between. Germline assignment: CDR1 MNHEY and CDR2 SVGEGT. CDR3 length: 14 amino acids. The DNA of the CDR3 is TGTGCCAGCAGTCCTGGGGGTTTAAGCTATGGCTACACCTTC. Its protein is CASSPGGLSYGYTF.

In this sample, this clonotype turned up once. A much larger clone differs by one base, so this may be a read error. The chain employs TRBV20-1 and TRBJ2-1, with TRBD1 as a possible D gene (6 bases). The CDR3 spans 14 residues. Trimming left V 0 bases short and J 7 bases short, with 13 bases between. Germline loops: CDR1 DFQATT, CDR2 SNEGSKA (reference sequence). The CDR3 spells CSARDGARGNEQFF. The CDR3 nucleotides are TGCAGTGCTAGAGACGGGGCGAGGGGGAATGAGCAGTTCTTC.

This clonotype was detected a few times. The rearrangement joins TRBV6-1 to TRBJ1-2, with D hard to call. The germline gives CDR1 MNHNS, CDR2 SASEGT. V gave up 6 bases and J gave up 7 bases, with 18 bases separating them. The CDR3 runs to 14 residues. This CDR3 is CASSQSTEFSGYTF. In DNA, the CDR3 is TGTGCCAGCAGCCAGTCGACGGAGTTTTCTGGCTACACCTTC.

The sample holds a few counts of this clonotype. This sequence joins TRBV20-1 and TRBJ2-7, with a tentative D call TRBD1 (6 bases). V was trimmed by 6 bases and J by 2 bases, leaving 14 bases between them. Germline loops: CDR1 DFQATT, CDR2 SNEGSKA (reference sequence). The CDR3 length is 13 residues. CDR3 region: CSATGQGPYEQYF. The CDR3 region has the DNA TGCAGTGCCACTGGGCAGGGGCCCTACGAGCAGTACTTC.

Turning to this clonotype: An end of the junction differs from the germline gene, which may be a read error. V is TRBV30 and J is TRBJ1-4; no clear D gene. The germline CDR1 and CDR2 sequences are GTSNPN and SVGIG (reference sequence). This CDR3 has 11 residues. The CDR3 DNA follows: TGTGTCTGGAGTCGGAATGAAAAACTGTTTTTT. Translation: CVWSRNEKLFF.

This clonotype was found a few times. This sequence joins TRBV12-3 or TRBV12-4 and TRBJ2-3; the D is unclear. This CDR3 is built from 15 residues. Trimming stripped 5 bases from V and 0 bases from J, with 12 bases between. The CDR3 nucleotides read TGTGCCAGCAGTCCGGATAAGACTAGCACAGATACGCAGTATTTT. It is translated as CASSPDKTSTDTQYF.

V gene TRBV4-1 combines with J gene TRBJ1-1; possible D gene TRBD1, 6 bases. Trimming pared 1 base from V and 12 bases from J, leaving 15 bases between. Per germline, CDR1 MGHRA and CDR2 YSYEKL. The CDR3 sequence is 13 residues long. CDR3 nucleotides: TGCGCCAGCAGCCAAGTGGTCGGACAGAAAACTTTCTTT. Amino acid sequence: CASSQVVGQKTFF.

In its sample, this clonotype was seen a few times. The genes are TRBV6-2 or TRBV6-3 and TRBJ2-7; 7 bases map to TRBD2. CDR1 and CDR2 (germline): MNHEY, SVGEGT. The CDR3 extends over 18 amino acids. Losses at the gene ends were 6 bases for V and 0 bases for J; bases not matched to a gene: 17. DNA of the CDR3: TGTGCCAGCAGCCTTCGACCGGCGGGGGTACTTCCCTCCTACGAGCAGTACTTC. Translated: CASSLRPAGVLPSYEQYF.

This chain connects TRBV9 to TRBJ2-7; D gene unclear. The germline V gene encodes CDR1 SGDLS and CDR2 YYNGEE. The CDR3 sequence is 13 residues long. V lost 0 bases to trimming and J lost 4 bases, with 8 bases between them. CDR3 protein: CASSVGIGYEQYF. The CDR3 bases are TGTGCCAGCAGCGTAGGAATTGGTTACGAGCAGTACTTC.

The V and J genes are TRBV11-3 and TRBJ2-4; D might be TRBD1 (6 bases). This CDR3 has 18 amino acids. Trimming pared 2 bases from V and 0 bases from J, leaving 17 bases between. Germline CDR1 and CDR2: SGHNT and YENEEA. The CDR3 bases are TGTGCCAGCAGCTTACTCCAACCAGGGGATTTAGCCAAAAACATTCAGTACTTC. Protein: CASSLLQPGDLAKNIQYF. The full variable domain, in which reference TRBV11-3 and TRBJ2-4 provide the parts outside the CDR3, is EAGVVQSPRYKIIEKKQPVAFWCNPISGHNTLYWYLQNLGQGPELLIRYENEEAVDDSQLPKDRFSAERLKGVDSTLKIQPAELGDSAVYLCASSLLQPGDLAKNIQYFGAGTRLSVL.

The chain is built from TRBV7-9 and TRBJ2-5; D call uncertain. The CDR3 is made up of 14 amino acids. The V end lost 1 base, the J end lost 3 bases, and 9 bases lay between the germline ends. CDR1 and CDR2 from the germline V gene are SEHNR and FQNEAQ (reference sequence). The CDR3 DNA follows: TGTGCCAGCAGCTTAGTTATGATAAAAGAGACCCAGTACTTC. It yields the protein CASSLVMIKETQYF.

This clonotype was recorded a few times. The rearrangement uses TRBV27 and TRBJ2-4, with 8 bases lining up with TRBD1. The CDR3 has 13 amino acids. With 8 bases clipped from V and 6 bases from J, the junction kept 6 bases outside the gene matches. Germline CDR1 and CDR2: MNHEY and SMNVEV (reference sequence). Written as DNA, the CDR3 is TGTGCCAGCGGGGGACAGGAGGGAAACATTCAGTACTTC. Translating it yields CASGGQEGNIQYF.

This clonotype was counted at least ten times. The gene calls are TRBV30 and TRBJ2-3; D is perhaps TRBD2 (5 bases). The CDR3 consists of 16 residues. Looked up from germline, CDR1 is GTSNPN and CDR2 is SVGIG (reference sequence). Trimming stripped 0 bases from V and 2 bases from J, with 15 bases between. CDR3 nucleotide sequence: TGTGCCTGGAGTGTACGGCCAGCGGCTTACACAGATACGCAGTATTTT. The encoded protein is CAWSVRPAAYTDTQYF. The complete variable domain, with remaining parts taken from reference TRBV30 and TRBJ2-3, reads SQTIHQWPATLVQPVGSPLSLECTVEGTSNPNLYWYRQAAGRGLQLLFYSVGIGQISSEVPQNLSASRPQDRQFILSSKKLLLSDSGFYLCAWSVRPAAYTDTQYFGPGTRLTVL.

The rearrangement links TRBV6-1 to TRBJ2-7, with 8 bases identical to TRBD2. Germline-derived CDR1 and CDR2 are MNHNS and SASEGT. Unmatched junction bases numbered 6, after V lost 0 bases and J lost 2 bases. The CDR3 length is 16 residues. The CDR3 loop reads CASSEAMGLGAYEQYF. CDR3 nucleotide sequence: TGTGCCAGCAGTGAAGCAATGGGACTAGGGGCCTACGAGCAGTACTTC.

In its sample, this clonotype was seen once. The chain carries TRBV4-1 and TRBJ2-5; 9 bases map to TRBD2. V was clipped by 4 bases and J by 4 bases; unmatched bases: 7. Per germline, CDR1 MGHRA and CDR2 YSYEKL. This CDR3 contains 15 residues. Here the CDR3 DNA reads TGCGCCAGCAGCCGGCTTAGCGGGAGCCGAGAGACCCAGTACTTC. Its protein is CASSRLSGSRETQYF.

The chain combines TRBV20-1 with TRBJ2-5; D is ambiguous. The V end was cut by 1 base, the J end by 0 bases, with 6 bases between. The CDR3 sequence is 13 residues long. Germline CDR1 DFQATT, CDR2 SNEGSKA (reference sequence). In DNA form, the CDR3 reads TGCAGTGCTAGAGCAAACTACCAAGAGACCCAGTACTTC. Its protein product is CSARANYQETQYF.

Only a few counts were recorded for this clonotype. The rearrangement joins TRBV20-1 to TRBJ2-5; 7 bases line up with TRBD2. J gave up 5 bases and V 2 bases, and 11 bases lay outside the gene matches. Per germline, CDR1 DFQATT and CDR2 SNEGSKA (reference sequence). CDR3 length: 15 residues. In DNA form, the CDR3 reads TGCAGTGCTAGACCCCAGGCGGGAGTGTCGGAGACCCAGTACTTC. This gives the protein CSARPQAGVSETQYF.

The chain is built from TRBV3-1 and TRBJ2-2, with D perhaps TRBD1 or TRBD2 (5 bases each). With 1 base removed from V and 5 bases from J, the gap between germline ends came to 14 bases. The CDR3 contains 16 residues. Germline-derived CDR1 and CDR2 are LGHDT and YNNKEL (reference sequence). The CDR3 DNA reads TGTGCCAGCAGCCAAGTTTGGGGGTTTCCGACCGGGGAGCTGTTTTTT. Its protein product is CASSQVWGFPTGELFF.

The chain combines TRBV20-1 with TRBJ2-5; 7 bases are a match to TRBD2. TRBJ2-7 explains the end of the DNA better; the J call may be wrong. The germline V gene encodes CDR1 DFQATT and CDR2 SNEGSKA (reference sequence). The CDR3 is 15 amino acids. CDR3 sequence (DNA): TGCAGTGCTAGAACCGGGACTACTCTCCTAAGCGAGCAGTACTTC. It codes for CSARTGTTLLSEQYF.